This TCR beta chain is drawn from a study of low-dose radiotherapy and immunotherapy resistance in tumors. The overall study: Members of Cohort 2 were treated with 1 Gy per fraction every two weeks; their total was 13 Gy over 26 weeks. Administration of intravenous cyclophosphamide at 200 mg/m2 took place every two weeks, one day before radiation and immunotherapy.

In the RACIN dose-escalation trial, donors got nivolumab plus ipilimumab with aspirin, cyclophosphamide and radiotherapy. Alpha- and beta-chain coverage of first-strand cDNA came from TRAV- and TRBV-specific primers. PCR amplification of the TCRs was performed with Phusion for approximately 20 PCR cycles, and it relied on a constant-region primer together with a V-primer adapter. The authors amplified isolated mRNA by in vitro transcription. MiXCR was run by TCRdb on the reads, yielding one entry per CDR3 protein. The repertoire holds about 9,800 distinct CDR3 sequences, roughly 42% seen once, with 5.5% to 6.5% in the top ten. Germline lookup yields CDR1 ENHRY and CDR2 SYGVKD. Trimming removed 4 bases from V and 7 bases from J, with 11 bases in between. This CDR3 comprises 13 residues.

V usage is TRBV10-3 and J usage is TRBJ2-1, with a weak D call TRBD2 (6 bases). The TCR sequence derives from a human donor with advanced metastatic prostate, ovarian, gallbladder or colorectal cancer (not recorded which). This table probably holds off-target reads from a library built for another chain. CDR3 sequence reads: CAISGGIGNEQFF. CDR3 coding DNA: TGTGCCATCAGTGGCGGGATAGGAAATGAGCAGTTCTTC.